A single T cell receptor beta chain is shown here with its context. The CDR3 runs to 15 residues. Trimming cost V 10 bases and J 2 bases; bases outside gene matches: 10. CDR1 and CDR2 from the germline V gene are SGHKS and YYEKEE (reference sequence). This entry comes from a study of OX40 agonist ivuxolimab in advanced cancers. This table comes from immunoSEQ multiplex PCR, and its TCRdb copy is limited to in-frame clones, with some not included. Found here are 9,000 to 15,000 clones, about 83% of them singletons; the top ten hold roughly 49%. The chain employs TRBV5-5 and TRBJ2-3; 10 positions agree with TRBD2. The clonotype comes from an adult with an advanced solid tumor such as melanoma, head and neck, liver or kidney cancer. The sequencing here drew on CD4+ or CD8+ T cells sorted from blood, taken in a trial of the OX40 agonist ivuxolimab. CDR3 sequence: CACPSSGGSTDTQYF. The CDR3 DNA follows: TGTGCCTGCCCTAGTAGCGGGGGGTCCACAGATACGCAGTATTTT. The full variable domain, with the rest looked up from reference TRBV5-5 and TRBJ2-3, is DAGVTQSPTHLIKTRGQQVTLRCSPISGHKSVSWYQQVLGQGPQFIFQYYEKEERGRGNFPDRFSARQFPNYSSELNVNALLLGDSALYLCACPSSGGSTDTQYFGPGTRLTVL.